Following are 29 T cell receptor beta chains from one sample sequenced in a study of cytomegalovirus exposure and HLA in healthy donors. The study ran its PCR with 60 Vbeta and 13 Jbeta primers. TCRdb's copy holds only in-frame clones and misses some; the assay was immunoSEQ multiplex PCR. The data hold some 200,000 clones, with 80% to 85% observed a single time. Sequences were obtained from PBMCs. All receptors derive from a woman aged 25 to 39 in good health and CMV-seronegative.

The genes are TRBV7-2 and TRBJ2-5; 10 bases agree with TRBD1. Germline V CDR1 and CDR2: SGHTA, FQGNSA. The V and J ends lost 3 bases and 5 bases, in that order; junction bases with no gene match: 9. CDR3 length equals 16 residues. The CDR3: CASSLVGQGQGETQYF. The DNA of the CDR3 is TGTGCCAGCAGCTTGGTGGGACAGGGGCAGGGGGAGACCCAGTACTTC.

With respect to this clone: The germline gene is not matched at one end of the junction; a read error may be the cause. The chain combines TRBV7-2 with TRBJ2-2; D may be TRBD1 (6 bases). CDR1 is SGHTA, CDR2 FQGNSA, per germline. CDR3 length: 16 amino acids. The CDR3 sequence: CAGSPAGTLNTGELFF. CDR3 in DNA: TGTGCCGGCAGCCCCGCCGGGACACTTAACACCGGGGAGCTGTTTTTT.

The CDR3 loop reads CASSRQGALNTEAFF. CDR3 nucleotide sequence: TGTGCCAGCAGCCGACAGGGCGCCCTGAACACTGAAGCTTTCTTT. This chain links TRBV7-2 with TRBJ1-1, with 7 bases that match TRBD1. Per the germline V gene, CDR1 is SGHTA and CDR2 is FQGNSA. The V segment lost 5 bases and the J segment 0 bases; nucleotides outside the gene matches: 6. This CDR3 spans 15 amino acids.

The gene calls are TRBV10-2 and TRBJ1-6; D possibly corresponds to TRBD1 (6 bases). This CDR3 spans 15 amino acids. CDR1 is WSHSY and CDR2 is SAAADI in the germline V gene. Trimming pared 0 bases from V and 12 bases from J, leaving 15 bases between. The chain's CDR3 is CASSESTGLWGPLHF. CDR3 nucleotide sequence: TGCGCCAGCAGTGAGTCCACAGGGCTTTGGGGACCCCTCCACTTT.

The chain uses TRBV18 and TRBJ2-3; D is undetermined. Germline CDR1 KGHSH, CDR2 LQKENI. The length of the CDR3 is 14 residues. Deletions cut 0 bases from V and 0 bases from J, with 4 bases between. The CDR3 loop reads CASSPPASTDTQYF. Written as DNA, the CDR3 is TGTGCCAGCTCACCACCGGCCAGCACAGATACGCAGTATTTT. The whole variable domain, filled in from reference TRBV18 and TRBJ2-3, reads NAGVMQNPRHLVRRRGQEARLRCSPMKGHSHVYWYRQLPEEGLKFMVYLQKENIIDESGMPKERFSAEFPKEGPSILRIQQVVRGDSAAYFCASSPPASTDTQYFGPGTRLTVL.

The chain carries TRBV5-1 and TRBJ2-7, with D tentatively TRBD1 (5 bases). V was trimmed by 1 base and J by 0 bases, leaving 14 bases between them. The CDR3 is 16 residues long. Germline CDR1 and CDR2: SGHRS and YFSETQ. CDR3 protein: CASSLRSLDSSYEQYF. For the CDR3, the DNA is TGCGCCAGCAGCTTGAGGAGTCTTGACAGCTCCTACGAGCAGTACTTC.

This sequence joins TRBV27 and TRBJ1-3, with a tentative D call TRBD1 (6 bases). Germline CDR1 MNHEY, CDR2 SMNVEV (reference sequence). This CDR3 region has 16 residues. V lost 5 bases and J lost 0, with 14 bases in between. For the CDR3, the DNA is TGTGCCAGCAGTCCGGACAGCTACTCCTCTGGAAACACCATATATTTT. It translates to CASSPDSYSSGNTIYF.

This clone was seen more than once but under ten times. The rearrangement uses TRBV18 and TRBJ2-5, with D maybe TRBD1 (6 bases). The J call is uncertain, as TRBJ2-7 better fits the DNA end. The CDR3 is 15 amino acids. The V gene's germline CDR1 is KGHSH and CDR2 LQKENI. The CDR3 bases are TGTGCCAGCTCACCATCGAGGACAGATAACTACGAGCAGTACTTC. Amino acid sequence: CASSPSRTDNYEQYF.

The V call is TRBV13, the J call TRBJ2-7; D possibly corresponds to TRBD2 (5 bases). This CDR3 is 16 amino acids long. The germline V gene encodes CDR1 PRHDT and CDR2 FYEKMQ (reference sequence). The germline V and J ends were trimmed by 0 bases and 3 bases, with 15 bases remaining between them. For the CDR3, the DNA is TGTGCCAGCAGCTTAGGGAGGGATTTCGGGGACTACGAGCAGTACTTC. Translation gives CASSLGRDFGDYEQYF. Together with reference TRBV13 and TRBJ2-7, the CDR3 gives the full variable domain: AAGVIQSPRHLIKEKRETATLKCYPIPRHDTVYWYQQGPGQDPQFLISFYEKMQSDKGSIPDRFSAQQFSDYHSELNMSSLELGDSALYFCASSLGRDFGDYEQYFGPGTRLTVT.

V usage is TRBV11-2 and J usage is TRBJ2-2; 9 positions match TRBD2. Germline V gives CDR1 SGHAT, CDR2 FQNNGV. This CDR3 is 16 amino acids long. V shed 2 bases, J shed 7 bases, and the junction held 8 bases outside the gene matches. The CDR3 nucleotides are TGTGCCAGCAGCTTACGTAGCGGGAGTGGTTTCGGGGAGCTGTTTTTT. Encoded protein: CASSLRSGSGFGELFF.

The rearrangement links TRBV5-1 to TRBJ1-1, with 7 bases identical to TRBD1. CDR3 length equals 14 residues. CDR1 and CDR2 from the germline V gene are SGHRS and YFSETQ. With V trimmed by 6 bases and J by 1 base, 6 bases remained unmatched. The CDR3: CASTRDSANTEAFF. The CDR3 DNA sequence: TGCGCCAGCACCCGGGACAGCGCGAACACTGAAGCTTTCTTT. Together with reference TRBV5-1 and TRBJ1-1, the CDR3 gives the full variable domain: KAGVTQTPRYLIKTRGQQVTLSCSPISGHRSVSWYQQTPGQGLQFLFEYFSETQRNKGNFPGRFSGRQFSNSRSEMNVSTLELGDSALYLCASTRDSANTEAFFGQGTRLTVV.

About this clone itself: An end of the junction differs from the germline gene, which may be a read error. The V and J genes are TRBV7-2 and TRBJ2-1; the match to TRBD2 covers 13 bases. The germline CDR1 and CDR2 sequences are SGHTA and FQGNSA. There are 16 residues in the CDR3. CDR3 DNA sequence: TGTGCCGGCAGCTCGGGACTAGCGGGGAACTACAATGAGCAGTTCTTC. Protein product: CAGSSGLAGNYNEQFF.

The chain joins TRBV5-1 to TRBJ2-1; the match to TRBD2 covers 7 bases. The V segment lost 2 bases and the J segment 5 bases; nucleotides outside the gene matches: 7. Germline V gene data show CDR1 as SGHRS and CDR2 as YFSETQ. CDR3 length: 15 residues. CDR3 sequence reads: CASSLAGRSDNEQFF. CDR3 DNA sequence: TGCGCCAGCAGCTTAGCGGGACGGTCGGACAATGAGCAGTTCTTC.

The V and J genes are TRBV5-5 and TRBJ1-5; weak D call: TRBD1 (5 bases). Germline CDR1 reads SGHKS; CDR2 reads YYEKEE (reference sequence). The ends were cut back, 0 bases at V and 1 base at J, with 11 bases in the middle. The CDR3 is made up of 16 amino acids. The CDR3 DNA follows: TGTGCCAGCAGCTTGGCGGGGGTGGGGAGCAATCAGCCCCAGCATTTT. Protein: CASSLAGVGSNQPQHF. Variable domain in full (rest from reference TRBV5-5 and TRBJ1-5): DAGVTQSPTHLIKTRGQQVTLRCSPISGHKSVSWYQQVLGQGPQFIFQYYEKEERGRGNFPDRFSARQFPNYSSELNVNALLLGDSALYLCASSLAGVGSNQPQHFGDGTRLSIL.

The J gene is TRBJ2-7, the V gene TRBV28, with 9 bases lining up with TRBD1. The CDR3 is made up of 16 amino acids. Germline V gives CDR1 MDHEN, CDR2 SYDVKM. V was clipped by 4 bases and J by 2 bases; unmatched bases: 9. Here the CDR3 DNA reads TGTGCCAGCAGTTCGAGCGGGACAGGGAACCCCTACGAGCAGTACTTC. It specifies CASSSSGTGNPYEQYF.

The chain employs TRBV2 and TRBJ1-5; 8 positions agree with TRBD1. The CDR3 sequence is 15 residues long. The germline V gene encodes CDR1 SNHLY and CDR2 FYNNEI. Trimming removed 5 bases from V and 7 bases from J; junction bases left unmatched: 10. The CDR3 bases are TGTGCCAGCAGTCCGAGTGGACAGGGTCGCCAGCCCCAGCATTTT. Translating it yields CASSPSGQGRQPQHF.

A few counts support this clone. The chain couples TRBV7-9 to TRBJ2-3; 7 bases are shared with TRBD1. The CDR3 runs to 16 residues. CDR1 and CDR2 from the germline V gene are SEHNR and FQNEAQ (reference sequence). The J segment lost 4 bases and the V segment lost 3 bases, leaving 10 bases of the junction unmatched. Here the CDR3 reads CASSFQGQLLADTQYF. The DNA of the CDR3 is TGTGCCAGCAGCTTTCAGGGACAGCTACTCGCAGATACGCAGTATTTT. Full variable domain (missing parts from reference TRBV7-9 and TRBJ2-3): DTGVSQNPRHKITKRGQNVTFRCDPISEHNRLYWYRQTLGQGPEFLTYFQNEAQLEKSRLLSDRFSAERPKGSFSTLEIQRTEQGDSAMYLCASSFQGQLLADTQYFGPGTRLTVL.

V and J are TRBV5-4 and TRBJ1-1; TRBD1 might be the D (6 bases). Per germline, CDR1 SGHNT and CDR2 YYREEE (reference sequence). V gave up 4 bases and J gave up 0 bases, with 13 bases separating them. This CDR3 has 15 residues. The CDR3 nucleotides read TGTGCCAGCAGCGCCAGAGAGGGGGTGAACACTGAAGCTTTCTTT. Protein product: CASSAREGVNTEAFF.

This chain connects TRBV6-5 to TRBJ2-7, with TRBD2 matching 10 bases. Germline V gene sequence: CDR1 MNHEY, CDR2 SVGAGI. V shed 5 bases, J shed 7 bases, and the junction held 11 bases outside the gene matches. CDR3 length equals 15 residues. As DNA, the CDR3 is TGTGCCAGCAGTCCAAGCGGGGGGGCTAAGATGGAGCAGTACTTC. Translation gives CASSPSGGAKMEQYF.

The chain employs TRBV18 and TRBJ1-3; D gene uncertain. Germline V gene sequence: CDR1 KGHSH, CDR2 LQKENI. With 2 bases removed from V and 0 bases from J, the gap between germline ends came to 8 bases. The CDR3 has 15 amino acids. The CDR3: CASSPGRHSGNTIYF. The CDR3 DNA reads as TGTGCCAGCTCACCAGGCCGCCACTCTGGAAACACCATATATTTT.

This clone was seen a few times. The V call is TRBV27, the J call TRBJ2-2; weak D call: TRBD2 (5 bases). Germline V CDR1 and CDR2: MNHEY, SMNVEV (reference sequence). The CDR3 has 16 residues. V was shortened by 3 bases and J by 0 bases, with 11 bases between the two germline ends. The CDR3 region is CASSFGVYANTGELFF. CDR3 in DNA: TGTGCCAGCAGTTTCGGGGTGTACGCGAACACCGGGGAGCTGTTTTTT.

The chain has TRBV19 and TRBJ1-1, with D perhaps TRBD1 (5 bases). V was shortened by 1 base and J by 0 bases, with 6 bases between the two germline ends. The CDR3 consists of 14 residues. From germline, CDR1 is LNHDA and CDR2 SQIVND (reference sequence). The CDR3 coding sequence is TGTGCCAGTAGTATAGGACAGTTGAACACTGAAGCTTTCTTT. Its protein product is CASSIGQLNTEAFF. Full variable domain (missing parts from reference TRBV19 and TRBJ1-1): DGGITQSPKYLFRKEGQNVTLSCEQNLNHDAMYWYRQDPGQGLRLIYYSQIVNDFQKGDIAEGYSVSREKKESFPLTVTSAQKNPTAFYLCASSIGQLNTEAFFGQGTRLTVV.

The chain combines TRBV6-5 with TRBJ2-2; D call uncertain. Germline V gives CDR1 MNHEY, CDR2 SVGAGI. V was trimmed by 0 bases and J by 1 base, leaving 9 bases between them. This CDR3 has 16 amino acids. The CDR3 reads CASSYSRLENTGELFF. The CDR3, as DNA: TGTGCCAGCAGTTACTCGAGGCTTGAGAACACCGGGGAGCTGTTTTTT.

This clone was detected a few times. The V call is TRBV6-1, the J call TRBJ1-2, with D tentatively TRBD1 (5 bases). V was shortened by 5 bases and J by 2 bases, with 18 bases between the two germline ends. Looked up from germline, CDR1 is MNHNS and CDR2 is SASEGT. CDR3 length equals 16 residues. CDR3 DNA sequence: TGTGCCAGCAGTCAAGATTCTACAGGTTTCAACTATGGCTACACCTTC. Amino acids: CASSQDSTGFNYGYTF.

This clone was counted once. The chain is built from TRBV13 and TRBJ2-2, with 7 nucleotides matching TRBD1. Germline loops: CDR1 PRHDT, CDR2 FYEKMQ (reference sequence). Trimming took 5 bases from V and 5 from J; bases not matched to a gene: 8. CDR3 length equals 15 residues. The CDR3 is CASSRDRVGTGELFF. For the CDR3, the DNA is TGTGCCAGCAGCAGAGACAGGGTCGGAACCGGGGAGCTGTTTTTT. Based on the CDR3 plus reference TRBV13 and TRBJ2-2, the full variable domain is AAGVIQSPRHLIKEKRETATLKCYPIPRHDTVYWYQQGPGQDPQFLISFYEKMQSDKGSIPDRFSAQQFSDYHSELNMSSLELGDSALYFCASSRDRVGTGELFFGEGSRLTVL.

The chain combines TRBV11-2 with TRBJ2-7, with D possibly matching TRBD2 (7 bases). Germline CDR1 is SGHAT and CDR2 is FQNNGV. V shed 4 bases and J shed 5 bases, with 24 bases lying between them. CDR3 length: 17 residues. Here the CDR3 DNA reads TGTGCCAGCAGCTCATTCGTGGGGTCGAGGGGGGGCAACGAGCAGTACTTC. Residues: CASSSFVGSRGGNEQYF.

Of note for this clone: Other DNA sequences in this sample translate to the same CDR3. J is TRBJ1-1 and V is TRBV19; weak D call: TRBD1 (5 bases). The CDR3 has 13 residues. V lost 2 bases to trimming and J lost 5 bases, with 9 bases between them. CDR1 and CDR2 from the germline V gene are LNHDA and SQIVND (reference sequence). This CDR3 is CASSIRGGTEAFF. CDR3 sequence (DNA): TGTGCCAGTAGTATAAGGGGTGGGACTGAAGCTTTCTTT.

This chain links TRBV28 with TRBJ2-5; no firm D call. The CDR3 covers 12 residues. The germline V and J ends were trimmed by 9 bases and 4 bases, with 12 bases remaining between them. CDR1 is MDHEN and CDR2 is SYDVKM in the germline V gene. This chain's CDR3 is CARLWARETQYF. The DNA of the CDR3 is TGTGCCAGACTGTGGGCCCGAGAGACCCAGTACTTC.

The chain couples TRBV6-6 to TRBJ2-1; 10 nucleotides line up with TRBD2. Germline loops: CDR1 MNHNY, CDR2 SVGAGI (reference sequence). After removal of 8 bases from V and 9 bases from J, the junction contained 7 bases not matched to a gene. The CDR3 runs 13 residues. Written as DNA, the CDR3 is TGTGCCAGCGGATACTTAGCGGGAGGTGAGCAGTTCTTC. As protein: CASGYLAGGEQFF.